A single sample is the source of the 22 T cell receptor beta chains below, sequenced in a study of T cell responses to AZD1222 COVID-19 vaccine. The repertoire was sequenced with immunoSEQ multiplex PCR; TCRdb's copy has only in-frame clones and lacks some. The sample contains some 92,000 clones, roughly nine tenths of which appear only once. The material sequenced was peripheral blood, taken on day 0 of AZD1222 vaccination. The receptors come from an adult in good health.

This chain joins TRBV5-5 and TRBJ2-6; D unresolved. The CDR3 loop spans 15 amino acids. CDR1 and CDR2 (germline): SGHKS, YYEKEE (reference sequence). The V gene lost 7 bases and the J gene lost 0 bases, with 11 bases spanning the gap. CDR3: CASFFGFSGANVLTF. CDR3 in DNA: TGTGCCAGCTTTTTTGGCTTCTCTGGGGCCAACGTCCTGACTTTC. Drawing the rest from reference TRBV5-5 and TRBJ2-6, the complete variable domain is DAGVTQSPTHLIKTRGQQVTLRCSPISGHKSVSWYQQVLGQGPQFIFQYYEKEERGRGNFPDRFSARQFPNYSSELNVNALLLGDSALYLCASFFGFSGANVLTFGAGSRLTVL.

CDR3 protein: CASKPGQGGNQPQHF. The CDR3, as DNA: TGTGCCAGTAAGCCGGGGCAGGGGGGCAATCAGCCCCAGCATTTT. This chain joins TRBV19 and TRBJ1-5; 7 bases match TRBD1. Germline lookup yields CDR1 LNHDA and CDR2 SQIVND (reference sequence). CDR3 length: 15 residues. V was pared by 7 bases and J by 2 bases, with 8 bases of the junction left unmatched.

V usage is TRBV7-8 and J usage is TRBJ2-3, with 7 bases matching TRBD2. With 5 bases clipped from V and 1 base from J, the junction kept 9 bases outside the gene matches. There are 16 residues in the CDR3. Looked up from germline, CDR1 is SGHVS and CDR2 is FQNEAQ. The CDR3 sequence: CASSLSNLAGTDTQYF. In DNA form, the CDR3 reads TGTGCCAGCAGCCTATCCAACCTAGCGGGCACAGATACGCAGTATTTT.

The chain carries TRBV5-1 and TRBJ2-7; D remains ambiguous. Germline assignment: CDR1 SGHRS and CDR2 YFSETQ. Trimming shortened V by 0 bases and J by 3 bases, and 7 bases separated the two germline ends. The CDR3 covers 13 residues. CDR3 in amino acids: CASSLARDYEQYF. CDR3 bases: TGCGCCAGCAGCTTGGCCAGAGACTACGAGCAGTACTTC.

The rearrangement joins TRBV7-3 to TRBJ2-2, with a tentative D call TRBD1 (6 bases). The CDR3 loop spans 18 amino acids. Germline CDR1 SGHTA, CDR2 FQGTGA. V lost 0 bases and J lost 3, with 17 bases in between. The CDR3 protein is CASSLTLGQKNYTGELFF. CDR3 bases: TGTGCCAGCAGCTTAACCCTCGGACAGAAGAACTACACCGGGGAGCTGTTTTTT.

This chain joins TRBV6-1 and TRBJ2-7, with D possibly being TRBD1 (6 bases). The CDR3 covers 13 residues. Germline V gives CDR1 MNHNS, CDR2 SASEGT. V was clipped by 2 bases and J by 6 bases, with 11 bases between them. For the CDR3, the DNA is TGTGCCAGCAGTGAATTGGGGGCTGGCGAGCAGTACTTC. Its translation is CASSELGAGEQYF.

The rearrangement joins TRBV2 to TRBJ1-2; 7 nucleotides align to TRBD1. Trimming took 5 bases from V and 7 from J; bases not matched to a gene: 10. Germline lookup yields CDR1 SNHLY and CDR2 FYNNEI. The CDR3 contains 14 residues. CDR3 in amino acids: CASSRGWTGFGYTF. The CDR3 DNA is TGTGCCAGCAGTAGGGGATGGACAGGCTTTGGCTACACCTTC.

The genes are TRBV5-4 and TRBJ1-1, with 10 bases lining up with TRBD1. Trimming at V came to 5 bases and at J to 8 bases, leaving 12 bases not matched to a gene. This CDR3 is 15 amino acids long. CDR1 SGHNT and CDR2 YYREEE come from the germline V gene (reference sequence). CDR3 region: CASSQTGGGDREAFF. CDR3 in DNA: TGTGCCAGCAGTCAGACAGGGGGCGGGGACCGGGAAGCTTTCTTT.

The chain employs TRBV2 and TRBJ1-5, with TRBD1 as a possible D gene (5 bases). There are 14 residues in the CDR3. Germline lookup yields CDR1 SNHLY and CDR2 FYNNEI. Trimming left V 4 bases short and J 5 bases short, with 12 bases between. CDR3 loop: CASSGGVTYQPQHF. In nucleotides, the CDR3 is TGTGCCAGCAGTGGAGGGGTCACCTATCAGCCCCAGCATTTT.

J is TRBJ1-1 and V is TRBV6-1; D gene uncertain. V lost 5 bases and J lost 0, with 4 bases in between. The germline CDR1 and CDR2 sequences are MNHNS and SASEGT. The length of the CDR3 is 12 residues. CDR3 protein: CASSYMNTEAFF. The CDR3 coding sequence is TGTGCCAGCAGTTATATGAACACTGAAGCTTTCTTT.

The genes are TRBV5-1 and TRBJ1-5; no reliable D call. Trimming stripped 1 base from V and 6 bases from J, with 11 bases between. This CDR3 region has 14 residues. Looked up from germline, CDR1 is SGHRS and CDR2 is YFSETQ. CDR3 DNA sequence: TGCGCCAGCAGCTTGAAGCAAGGAGGTCAGCCCCAGCATTTT. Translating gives CASSLKQGGQPQHF.

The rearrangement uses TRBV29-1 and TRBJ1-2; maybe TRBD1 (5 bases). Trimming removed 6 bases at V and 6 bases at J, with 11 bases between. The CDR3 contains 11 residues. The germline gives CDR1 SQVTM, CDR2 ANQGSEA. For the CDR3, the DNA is TGCAGCGTGTCAGGGCGAAATGGCTACACCTTC. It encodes CSVSGRNGYTF.

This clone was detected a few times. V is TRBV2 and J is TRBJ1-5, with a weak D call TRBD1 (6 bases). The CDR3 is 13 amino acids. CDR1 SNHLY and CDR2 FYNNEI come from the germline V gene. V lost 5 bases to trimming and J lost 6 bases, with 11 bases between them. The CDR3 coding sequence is TGTGCCAGCAGTTTTACAGGGAGTCAGCCCCAGCATTTT. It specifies CASSFTGSQPQHF.

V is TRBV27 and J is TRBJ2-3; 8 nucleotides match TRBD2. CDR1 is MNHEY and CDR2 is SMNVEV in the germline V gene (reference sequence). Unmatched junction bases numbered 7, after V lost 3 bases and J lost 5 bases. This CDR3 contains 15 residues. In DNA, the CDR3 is TGTGCCAGCAGTTTCCAGCGGGAGATTAAAGATACGCAGTATTTT. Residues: CASSFQREIKDTQYF.

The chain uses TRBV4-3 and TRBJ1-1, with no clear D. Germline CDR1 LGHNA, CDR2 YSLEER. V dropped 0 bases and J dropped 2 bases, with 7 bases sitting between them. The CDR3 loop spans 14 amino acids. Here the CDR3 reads CASSQEAVNTEAFF. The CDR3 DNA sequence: TGCGCCAGCAGCCAAGAGGCAGTAAACACTGAAGCTTTCTTT.

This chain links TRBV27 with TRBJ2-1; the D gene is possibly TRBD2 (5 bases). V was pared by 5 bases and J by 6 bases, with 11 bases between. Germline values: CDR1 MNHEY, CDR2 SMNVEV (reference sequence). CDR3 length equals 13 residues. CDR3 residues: CASSHGVGNEQFF. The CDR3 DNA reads TGTGCCAGCAGTCACGGGGTGGGCAATGAGCAGTTCTTC.

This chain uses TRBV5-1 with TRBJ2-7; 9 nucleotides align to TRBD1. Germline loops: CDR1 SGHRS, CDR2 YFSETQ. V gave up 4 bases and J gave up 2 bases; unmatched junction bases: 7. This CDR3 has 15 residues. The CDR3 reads CASSRTGERAYEQYF. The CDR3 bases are TGCGCCAGCAGCAGGACAGGGGAAAGGGCCTACGAGCAGTACTTC.

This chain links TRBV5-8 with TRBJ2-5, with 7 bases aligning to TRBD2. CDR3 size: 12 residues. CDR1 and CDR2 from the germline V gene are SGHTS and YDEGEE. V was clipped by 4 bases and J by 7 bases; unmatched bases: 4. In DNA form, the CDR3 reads TGTGCCAGCAGCCGGGACTACGGGACCCAGTACTTC. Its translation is CASSRDYGTQYF. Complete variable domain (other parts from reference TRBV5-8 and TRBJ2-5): EAGVTQSPTHLIKTRGQQATLRCSPISGHTSVYWYQQALGLGLQFLLWYDEGEERNRGNFPPRFSGRQFPNYSSELNVNALELEDSALYLCASSRDYGTQYFGPGTRLLVL.

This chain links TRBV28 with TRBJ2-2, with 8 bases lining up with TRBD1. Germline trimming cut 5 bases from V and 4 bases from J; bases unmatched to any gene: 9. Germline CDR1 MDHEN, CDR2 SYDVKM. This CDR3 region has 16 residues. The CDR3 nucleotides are TGTGCCAGCAGTCAGGCGGGGACAGGACCCACCGGGGAGCTGTTTTTT. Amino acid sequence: CASSQAGTGPTGELFF.

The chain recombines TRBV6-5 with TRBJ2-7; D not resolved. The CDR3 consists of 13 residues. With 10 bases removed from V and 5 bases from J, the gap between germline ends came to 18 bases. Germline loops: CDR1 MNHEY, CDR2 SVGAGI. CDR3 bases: TGTGCCACCTATTTCGGGCCTAATGACGAGCAGTACTTC. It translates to CATYFGPNDEQYF.

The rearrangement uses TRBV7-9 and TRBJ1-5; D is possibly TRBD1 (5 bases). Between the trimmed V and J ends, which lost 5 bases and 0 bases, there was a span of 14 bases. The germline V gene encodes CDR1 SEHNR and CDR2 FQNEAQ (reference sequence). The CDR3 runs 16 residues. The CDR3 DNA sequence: TGTGCCAGCAGCCCCCGAGGGGAATATAGCAATCAGCCCCAGCATTTT. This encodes CASSPRGEYSNQPQHF.

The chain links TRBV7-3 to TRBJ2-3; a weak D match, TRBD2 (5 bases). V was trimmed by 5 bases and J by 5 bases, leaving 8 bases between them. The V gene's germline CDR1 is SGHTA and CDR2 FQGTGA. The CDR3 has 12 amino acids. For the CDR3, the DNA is TGTGCCAGCAGCCCCGGGAAAGATACGCAGTATTTT. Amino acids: CASSPGKDTQYF.